These 16 T cell receptor beta chains were all obtained from the same sample, sequenced in a study of radiotherapy plus CTLA-4 blockade in lung cancer. Clones were sequenced by immunoSEQ multiplex PCR, and TCRdb holds only the in-frame ones, with some missing. Here the sample spans 40,000 to 55,000 clones, about 88% being singletons. The input for sequencing was peripheral blood, taken from a patient treated with radiotherapy plus ipilimumab. Receptor source: a human donor with non-small cell lung cancer that progressed on radiotherapy plus ipilimumab. Some clones in this sample may be carry-over from other donors' samples.

The V call is TRBV9, the J call TRBJ2-5; possible D gene TRBD1, 6 bases. The germline CDR1 and CDR2 sequences are SGDLS and YYNGEE. CDR3 length: 14 residues. Trimming took 0 bases from V and 7 from J, leaving 13 bases between them. The CDR3 sequence is CASSVGTVKGTQYF. CDR3 coding DNA: TGTGCCAGCAGCGTAGGGACAGTCAAGGGGACCCAGTACTTC.

The J gene is TRBJ1-4, the V gene TRBV5-1; 7 bases are a match to TRBD1. V was clipped by 1 base and J by 6 bases; unmatched bases: 3. This CDR3 region has 14 residues. Germline V gives CDR1 SGHRS, CDR2 YFSETQ. The CDR3 reads CASSLRQGDEKLFF. DNA for the CDR3: TGCGCCAGCAGCTTGAGACAGGGTGATGAAAAACTGTTTTTT.

V is TRBV1 and J is TRBJ2-5; TRBD1 is the table's D call and was not checked against the DNA. TRBV1 is assigned pseudogene status. This CDR3 has 14 amino acids. The CDR3 loop is CTSSQGGRGETQYF. DNA of the CDR3: TGCACCAGCAGCCAAGGAGGCAGGGGTGAGACCCAGTACTTC.

V and J are TRBV30 and TRBJ2-1, with a possible D match to TRBD2 (6 bases). There are 13 residues in the CDR3. The germline V gene encodes CDR1 GTSNPN and CDR2 SVGIG (reference sequence). The V end lost 0 bases, the J end lost 7 bases, and 10 bases lay between the germline ends. The CDR3 is CAWSVRGINEQFF. CDR3 sequence (DNA): TGTGCCTGGAGTGTACGGGGGATTAATGAGCAGTTCTTC.

The DNA of the CDR3 is TGTGCCAGTAGTGGCCCGGGGGACAGGGTGGCAAATCAGCCCCAGCATTTT. Translating it yields CASSGPGDRVANQPQHF. The chain couples TRBV19 to TRBJ1-5, with 9 bases lining up with TRBD1. This CDR3 has 17 amino acids. Germline CDR1 is LNHDA and CDR2 is SQIVND (reference sequence). Trimming took 5 bases from V and 4 from J; bases not matched to a gene: 12.

The CDR3 nucleotides are TGTGCCAGCAGCCAAAAACTAGCGGGAGGGCTTGAGCAGTTCTTC. This encodes CASSQKLAGGLEQFF. The chain uses TRBV14 and TRBJ2-1; 13 nucleotides agree with TRBD2. The CDR3 covers 15 residues. The J segment lost 9 bases and the V segment lost 2 bases, leaving 4 bases of the junction unmatched. Germline V gene sequence: CDR1 SGHDN, CDR2 FVKESK.

The rearrangement links TRBV11-3 to TRBJ2-1; TRBD2 is a possible D gene (6 bases). V was clipped by 1 base and J by 4 bases, with 8 bases between them. Germline V CDR1 and CDR2: SGHNT, YENEEA. The CDR3 totals 14 residues. CDR3 nucleotides: TGTGCCAGCAGCTTAGGCGGGGCTTACAATGAGCAGTTCTTC. Translated, it gives CASSLGGAYNEQFF.

This chain joins TRBV19 and TRBJ1-5; D might be TRBD1 (5 bases). The CDR3 has 15 residues. The germline V gene encodes CDR1 LNHDA and CDR2 SQIVND (reference sequence). The V end was cut by 7 bases, the J end by 2 bases, with 15 bases between. Written as DNA, the CDR3 is TGTGCCAGTACCCCCCGACAGTGGGGCAATCAGCCCCAGCATTTT. Protein: CASTPRQWGNQPQHF. The full variable domain, rest sourced from reference TRBV19 and TRBJ1-5, is DGGITQSPKYLFRKEGQNVTLSCEQNLNHDAMYWYRQDPGQGLRLIYYSQIVNDFQKGDIAEGYSVSREKKESFPLTVTSAQKNPTAFYLCASTPRQWGNQPQHFGDGTRLSIL.

The chain is built from TRBV19 and TRBJ1-1, with TRBD1 as a possible D gene (5 bases). The CDR3 spans 14 residues. CDR1 and CDR2 (germline): LNHDA, SQIVND (reference sequence). V was shortened by 3 bases and J by 1 base, with 9 bases between the two germline ends. Written as DNA, the CDR3 is TGTGCCAGTAGTATTGGGACTCAGAACACTGAAGCTTTCTTT. It specifies CASSIGTQNTEAFF.

The chain combines TRBV5-5 with TRBJ1-3; 11 nucleotides align to TRBD1. The V and J ends lost 2 bases and 0 bases, in that order; junction bases with no gene match: 13. This CDR3 spans 20 amino acids. From germline, CDR1 is SGHKS and CDR2 YYEKEE (reference sequence). This chain's CDR3 is CASSFYRDRGKLGSGNTIYF. The CDR3 nucleotides are TGTGCCAGCAGCTTTTACCGGGACAGGGGGAAATTGGGCTCTGGAAACACCATATATTTT.

This chain connects TRBV28 to TRBJ1-3, with TRBD1 as a possible D gene (5 bases). V lost 3 bases and J 0 bases, leaving 9 bases between the germline ends. The CDR3 consists of 15 residues. In germline, CDR1 is MDHEN, CDR2 SYDVKM. As DNA, the CDR3 is TGTGCCAGCAGTTTGCCCGGGGGCTCTGGAAACACCATATATTTT. It codes for CASSLPGGSGNTIYF.

The gene calls are TRBV13 and TRBJ2-1, with 11 bases aligning to TRBD2. The germline gives CDR1 PRHDT, CDR2 FYEKMQ (reference sequence). CDR3 length: 15 amino acids. J lost 4 bases, V lost 5 bases, and 4 bases had no gene match. The CDR3 region is CASSLRLAGYNEQFF. DNA of the CDR3: TGTGCCAGCAGCCTCCGACTAGCGGGGTACAATGAGCAGTTCTTC.

This rearrangement joins TRBV7-9 to TRBJ1-1; D not certain. The germline V and J ends were trimmed by 3 bases and 1 base, with 6 bases remaining between them. The CDR3 runs to 13 residues. Germline-derived CDR1 and CDR2 are SEHNR and FQNEAQ (reference sequence). The DNA of the CDR3 is TGTGCCAGCAGCTTTACAGAGAACACTGAAGCTTTCTTT. This codes for CASSFTENTEAFF.

The V and J genes are TRBV11-2 and TRBJ2-3; 8 bases are a match to TRBD2. The CDR3 runs to 17 residues. With 4 bases clipped from V and 0 bases from J, the junction kept 9 bases outside the gene matches. The germline gives CDR1 SGHAT, CDR2 FQNNGV. The CDR3 DNA sequence: TGTGCCAGCAGCTCCCCACGGGAGGGTGCTAGCACAGATACGCAGTATTTT. This encodes CASSSPREGASTDTQYF. Using reference TRBV11-2 and TRBJ2-3 for the parts outside the CDR3, the full variable domain is EAGVAQSPRYKIIEKRQSVAFWCNPISGHATLYWYQQILGQGPKLLIQFQNNGVVDDSQLPKDRFSAERLKGVDSTLKIQPAKLEDSAVYLCASSSPREGASTDTQYFGPGTRLTVL.

The J gene is TRBJ1-5, the V gene TRBV30; 8 positions match TRBD1. In germline, CDR1 is GTSNPN, CDR2 SVGIG (reference sequence). This CDR3 region has 15 residues. V lost 2 bases and J lost 8; bases outside the gene matches: 11. In DNA, the CDR3 is TGTGCCTGGAGTAAGCCCCGGACAGGGCGGGAGCCCCAGCATTTT. Residues: CAWSKPRTGREPQHF.

V and J are TRBV5-4 and TRBJ2-5; TRBD1 matches at 9 bases. The CDR3 is made up of 16 amino acids. Per the germline V gene, CDR1 is SGHNT and CDR2 is YYREEE (reference sequence). V was clipped by 4 bases and J by 1 base; unmatched bases: 8. The CDR3 DNA reads as TGTGCCAGCAGCCCGGTGGGGACAGGGCTCCAAGAGACCCAGTACTTC. Amino acid sequence: CASSPVGTGLQETQYF.